Shown below are 3 T cell receptor beta chains from a single sample sequenced in a study of cytomegalovirus exposure and HLA in healthy donors (dated by TCRdb to about 2017). Library construction relied on the immunoSEQ multiplex PCR assay. For the multiplex PCR, a mixture combining 60 forward primers for TCR Vbeta segments and 13 reverse primers for TCR Jbeta segments was used. Held by TCRdb, this immuneACCESS table contains in-frame sequences only and omits some clones. Under half of the omission traces to an unresolved V gene where checked; the cause of the rest is unknown. The sample data list 150,000 to 200,000 clones, and around 80% of these were observed just once. The leading ten clones occupy 2.1% of the sample. The sequencing input was PBMCs. These receptors were taken from a middle-aged man in good health and CMV-seronegative.

This chain links TRBV9 with TRBJ2-5; no reliable D call. Germline assignment: CDR1 SGDLS and CDR2 YYNGEE. CDR3 length: 16 amino acids. V gave up 0 bases and J gave up 2 bases, with 14 bases separating them. As DNA, the CDR3 is TGTGCCAGCAGCGTAGTGCCAGCGCCACGACAAGAGACCCAGTACTTC. This codes for CASSVVPAPRQETQYF.

The V and J genes are TRBV11-3 and TRBJ2-1, with 8 bases fitting TRBD2. The V and J ends lost 1 base and 4 bases, in that order; junction bases with no gene match: 6. Germline CDR1 reads SGHNT; CDR2 reads YENEEA. The CDR3 contains 16 residues. This CDR3 reads CASSLGRREVYNEQFF. The CDR3 DNA is TGTGCCAGCAGCTTAGGCCGGCGGGAGGTATACAATGAGCAGTTCTTC.

V gene TRBV7-2 combines with J gene TRBJ2-7, with TRBD1 matching 11 bases. This CDR3 spans 15 amino acids. Unmatched junction bases numbered 6, after V lost 4 bases and J lost 4 bases. CDR1 is SGHTA, CDR2 FQGNSA, per germline. This CDR3 is CASSSPGQGVYEQYF. The DNA of the CDR3 is TGTGCCAGCAGCTCGCCGGGACAGGGGGTTTACGAGCAGTACTTC.